This record concerns one T cell receptor beta chain sequence. Its antigen is unknown. The sample belongs to a study of blood T cells in healthy people across ages. Whole-study findings and limits: No one knew whether donors had CMV, which possibly confounded expanded clonotype changes.

Alongside a J-beta primer mix, a sample-barcoded 5' primer served in a second PCR lasting about 7 to 12 cycles. Each cDNA molecule received a tag from a template-switch adaptor that had 12 random nucleotides. TCRdb re-derived calls from the 5' RACE reads in MiXCR, one entry per CDR3 protein. The data hold over a million distinct CDR3 sequences, with roughly two fifths observed a single time. Looked up from germline, CDR1 is DFQATT and CDR2 is SNEGSKA (reference sequence). There are 12 residues in the CDR3. The chain has TRBV20-1 and TRBJ2-5; D not certain. The J call may not be correct, given that the DNA end is closer to TRBJ2-7. The source material was blood. The receptor comes from a woman aged 18-29 years in good health. The DNA for the CDR3 is TGCAGTGCGCCTGGACCCGCCTACGAGCAGTACTTC. Its translation: CSAPGPAYEQYF.